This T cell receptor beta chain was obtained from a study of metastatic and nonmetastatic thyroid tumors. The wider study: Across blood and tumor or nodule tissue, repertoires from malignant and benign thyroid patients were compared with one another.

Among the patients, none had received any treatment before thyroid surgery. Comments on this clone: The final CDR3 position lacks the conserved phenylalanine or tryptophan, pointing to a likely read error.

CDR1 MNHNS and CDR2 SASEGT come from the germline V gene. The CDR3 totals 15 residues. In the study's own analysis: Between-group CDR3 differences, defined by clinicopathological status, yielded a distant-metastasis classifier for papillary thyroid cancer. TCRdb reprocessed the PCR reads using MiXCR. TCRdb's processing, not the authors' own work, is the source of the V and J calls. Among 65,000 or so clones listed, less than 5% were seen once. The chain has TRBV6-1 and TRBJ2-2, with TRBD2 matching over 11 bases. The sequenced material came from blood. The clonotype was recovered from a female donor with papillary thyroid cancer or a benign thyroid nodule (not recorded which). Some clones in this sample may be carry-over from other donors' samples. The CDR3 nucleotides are TGTGCCAGCAGACCGGGACTAGCGGACACCGTGGAGCTGTTTGTT. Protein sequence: CASRPGLADTVELFV.